This TCR beta chain appears in the sequencing data of a study of T-cell memory formation after mild COVID-19. Germline loops: CDR1 SGHAT, CDR2 FQNNGV. CDR3 size: 14 residues. Trimming cost V 1 base and J 4 bases, with 7 bases left between them. MiXCR was run by TCRdb on the 5' RACE reads, yielding one entry per CDR3 protein. This repertoire shows around 80,000 distinct CDR3 sequences, approximately 13% found once; its top ten account for 25% to 35%. The chain joins TRBV11-2 to TRBJ1-4, with unresolved D. The sequencing input was PBMCs or a T cell subset sorted from them (not recorded which). The source of this sequence is an adult woman who had mild COVID-19 (a few samples of this study predate the infection). Cell type and time point are not known. The CDR3 region has the DNA TGTGCCAGCAGCTTAGCAGGACGTAATGAAAAACTGTTTTTT. It specifies CASSLAGRNEKLFF.